This T cell receptor (beta chain) is from a study of shared clonotypes between healthy human individuals. Whole-study findings and limits: Non-shared clonotypes were found to have lower generation probabilities than the clonotypes that were shared by all four of the sorted-subset donors. Naive CD4 clonotypes were shared across a few donors at roughly 5%.

As processed by the authors: As immunoSEQ supplied junction-only sequences (without quality scores), filtering differed. Profiling relied on immunoSEQ multiplex PCR, and the TCRdb table lists in-frame clones only, not all of them. V and J calls and clone size are copied from that table; D and trimming were computed from the DNA. The sample consists of 600,000 or so clones, 95% to 98% of them appearing once. The naive CD8 subset, CD45RO-negative cells positively selected for CCR7, excluded terminally differentiated effector memory CD45RA+ cells. Donors, healthy HIV-negative adults, lacked recent acute infections or vaccinations. This clone appeared once. What it recognizes is unknown. V lost 5 bases and J lost 3; bases outside the gene matches: 10. Per germline, CDR1 SGHAT and CDR2 FQNNGV. This CDR3 spans 15 amino acids.

Sequencing was done on a sample of naive CD8+ T cells sorted from blood. The clonotype comes from a man aged 25-45 years in good health. The chain links TRBV11-2 to TRBJ2-7; 7 nucleotides line up with TRBD1. CDR3 region: CASSPRAGGRYEQYF. In nucleotides, the CDR3 is TGTGCCAGCAGCCCGAGGGCAGGGGGTCGCTACGAGCAGTACTTC.